The source of this T cell receptor beta chain is a study of shared clonotypes between healthy human individuals. As defined, naive CD8 cells were CD45RO-negative and positively selected for CCR7, with terminally differentiated effector memory CD45RA+ cells excluded. All donors were healthy HIV-negative adults lacking recent acute infections or vaccinations. The study drew all its donors from Caucasian adults living in Nashville, Tennessee. On this clone itself: The antigen remains unidentified.

Sequenced by immunoSEQ multiplex PCR; TCRdb stores in-frame clones only, minus some. The sample holds around 610,000 clones; approximately 96% are singletons and the top ten take around 0.1%. Findings of the study overall: The study sampled only blood, and tissue repertoires likely differ. Generally, estimated richness proved larger in naive subsets than it did in memory subsets.

The sample comprised naive CD8+ T cells sorted from blood. This sequence originates from a woman younger than 45 in good health.

CDR3 coding DNA: TGTGCCATCAGTGAGCTCCGGGACAACAATCAGCCCCAGCATTTT. Translating it yields CAISELRDNNQPQHF. The chain recombines TRBV10-3 with TRBJ1-5, with D maybe TRBD1 (6 bases). The V and J ends lost 2 bases and 3 bases respectively, with 11 bases between them. Looked up from germline, CDR1 is ENHRY and CDR2 is SYGVKD. CDR3 size: 15 residues.